This T cell receptor (beta chain) was obtained from a study of monozygotic twins with cystic fibrosis. The count of this clone is one. CDR3 length equals 16 residues. Germline assignment: CDR1 MNHEY and CDR2 SVGAGI. V was clipped by 0 bases and J by 5 bases, with 16 bases between them. Assay used: immunoSEQ multiplex PCR; TCRdb lists only in-frame clones, some missing. The sample contains 32,000 or so clones, 92% of which appear only once. Sequencing was carried out using blood. The rearrangement uses TRBV6-5 and TRBJ2-5, with D possibly being TRBD2 (6 bases). The sequence was obtained from a girl aged 2-15 years with cystic fibrosis. CDR3 sequence (DNA): TGTGCCAGCAGTTACTCTGGTTTTTCTGGGAGGGAGACCCAGTACTTC. Amino acids: CASSYSGFSGRETQYF.